A single sample is the source of the 27 T cell receptor beta chains below, sequenced in a study of cytomegalovirus exposure and HLA in healthy donors. TCRdb's copy holds only in-frame clones and misses some; the assay was immunoSEQ multiplex PCR. The sample holds 120,000 or so clones, about 96% seen once. The source material was PBMCs. Receptors were obtained from a man younger than 35 in good health and CMV-seronegative.

This clone was seen only once. The chain employs TRBV28 and TRBJ1-3, with D possibly being TRBD1 (6 bases). V was clipped by 6 bases and J by 2 bases, with 11 bases between them. In germline, CDR1 is MDHEN, CDR2 SYDVKM. The CDR3 extends over 14 amino acids. CDR3 coding DNA: TGTGCCAGCAGCATCAGGGGAACTGGAAACACCATATATTTT. Residues: CASSIRGTGNTIYF.

CDR3 region: CASSVGASESTDTQYF. The CDR3 DNA reads as TGTGCCAGCAGCGTAGGGGCTAGCGAAAGCACAGATACGCAGTATTTT. V usage is TRBV9 and J usage is TRBJ2-3; tentatively, D is TRBD2 (6 bases). The germline V gene has CDR1 SGDLS and CDR2 YYNGEE. Trimming shortened V by 0 bases and J by 0 bases, and 11 bases separated the two germline ends. The CDR3 consists of 16 residues.

The J gene is TRBJ2-7, the V gene TRBV18, with TRBD2 matching 7 bases. The trim removed 3 bases at V and 5 bases at J, leaving 7 bases unmatched. Germline V gene lookup returns CDR1 KGHSH and CDR2 LQKENI. This CDR3 contains 14 residues. The CDR3 loop is CASSPSGVPHEQYF. The CDR3 DNA reads TGTGCCAGCTCACCCAGCGGGGTCCCCCACGAGCAGTACTTC.

V gene TRBV6-5 combines with J gene TRBJ1-1; D remains unclear. Germline values: CDR1 MNHEY, CDR2 SVGAGI. The CDR3 consists of 16 residues. Trimming shortened V by 4 bases and J by 1 base, and 16 bases separated the two germline ends. The CDR3 sequence is CASSSPLGQANTEAFF. The CDR3 region has the DNA TGTGCCAGCAGTTCCCCCCTTGGGCAGGCGAACACTGAAGCTTTCTTT.

The sample holds one count of this clone. The gene calls are TRBV18 and TRBJ2-3, with D perhaps TRBD2 (5 bases). Trimming left V 6 bases short and J 0 bases short, with 13 bases between. This CDR3 is built from 15 residues. The germline gives CDR1 KGHSH, CDR2 LQKENI. The CDR3 is CASSPRTGSTDTQYF. For the CDR3, the DNA is TGTGCCAGCTCCCCAAGAACGGGGAGCACAGATACGCAGTATTTT.

The gene calls are TRBV6-5 and TRBJ2-3; perhaps TRBD2 as D (5 bases). Germline V gene sequence: CDR1 MNHEY, CDR2 SVGAGI. CDR3 length: 11 residues. The V end was cut by 5 bases, the J end by 6 bases, with 6 bases between. In DNA form, the CDR3 reads TGTGCCAGCAGTGAGCGGGATACGCAGTATTTT. Translated, it gives CASSERDTQYF.

This clone was observed once. J is TRBJ2-7 and V is TRBV11-2, with D maybe TRBD1 (6 bases). This CDR3 is built from 16 residues. CDR1 is SGHAT, CDR2 FQNNGV, per germline. V gave up 4 bases and J gave up 1 base, with 17 bases separating them. In DNA form, the CDR3 reads TGTGCCAGCAGCTCCCGAGGACAGCGATCGTCCTACGAGCAGTACTTC. Translating gives CASSSRGQRSSYEQYF.

The chain uses TRBV18 and TRBJ2-2, with D perhaps matching TRBD1 (6 bases). Germline-derived CDR1 and CDR2 are KGHSH and LQKENI. V lost 2 bases to trimming and J lost 0 bases, with 13 bases between them. This CDR3 region has 17 residues. CDR3 DNA sequence: TGTGCCAGCTCACCAAACTTGGACAGCCCGAACACCGGGGAGCTGTTTTTT. Translated, it gives CASSPNLDSPNTGELFF.

The V gene is TRBV6-5, the J gene TRBJ2-7; possible D gene TRBD1, 5 bases. Germline V CDR1 and CDR2: MNHEY, SVGAGI. V lost 0 bases to trimming and J lost 2 bases, with 11 bases between them. The CDR3 length is 15 residues. CDR3 sequence (DNA): TGTGCCAGCAGTTACTCGACTGGGGCAGCCTACGAGCAGTACTTC. Translated: CASSYSTGAAYEQYF.

V and J are TRBV6-1 and TRBJ1-2; D ambiguous. V was trimmed by 6 bases and J by 0 bases, leaving 11 bases between them. The CDR3 has 14 residues. Germline CDR1 reads MNHNS; CDR2 reads SASEGT. Here the CDR3 DNA reads TGTGCCAGCAGCCAACAGATATCTAACTATGGCTACACCTTC. Its protein is CASSQQISNYGYTF.

The CDR3 loop reads CASSQDYKPTGQPQHF. CDR3 coding DNA: TGCGCCAGCAGCCAAGACTATAAACCGACAGGTCAGCCCCAGCATTTT. The chain uses TRBV4-3 and TRBJ1-5, with TRBD1 as a possible D gene (6 bases). There are 16 residues in the CDR3. With 0 bases removed from V and 6 bases from J, the gap between germline ends came to 15 bases. CDR1 and CDR2 from the germline V gene are LGHNA and YSLEER.

J is TRBJ2-1 and V is TRBV6-5; TRBD1 aligns across 7 bases. The CDR3 length is 14 residues. Unmatched junction bases numbered 6, after V lost 2 bases and J lost 8 bases. From germline, CDR1 is MNHEY and CDR2 SVGAGI. Here the CDR3 DNA reads TGTGCCAGCAGTTACCGTGACAGGGCCCATGAGCAGTTCTTC. Its protein product is CASSYRDRAHEQFF.

V usage is TRBV30 and J usage is TRBJ2-7; TRBD2 might be the D (5 bases). The CDR3 length is 16 residues. The germline V gene encodes CDR1 GTSNPN and CDR2 SVGIG (reference sequence). Trimming removed 8 bases at V and 8 bases at J, with 31 bases between. The CDR3 sequence: CAGVPVGREPSTQQYF. For the CDR3, the DNA is TGTGCCGGCGTTCCCGTGGGTCGGGAACCCTCTACGCAGCAGTACTTC.

This clone is a singleton in its sample. The sample carries other DNA sequences with the same CDR3. The V and J genes are TRBV4-3 and TRBJ1-1; D may be TRBD1 (6 bases). V was trimmed by 0 bases and J by 1 base, leaving 6 bases between them. Germline CDR1 and CDR2: LGHNA and YSLEER. The CDR3 loop spans 14 amino acids. CDR3 sequence reads: CASSQDRGNTEAFF. As DNA, the CDR3 is TGCGCCAGCAGCCAAGACAGGGGGAACACTGAAGCTTTCTTT.

CDR3 coding DNA: TGTGCCAGCAGTTTCCCGTCTCTAGCGGACCTAGGAGGATTCACAGATACGCAGTATTTT. This gives the protein CASSFPSLADLGGFTDTQYF. V gene TRBV28 combines with J gene TRBJ2-3; TRBD2 matches at 7 bases. Germline V gives CDR1 MDHEN, CDR2 SYDVKM. There are 20 residues in the CDR3. J was trimmed by 2 bases and V by 3 bases; bases with no gene match: 20.

This sequence joins TRBV5-4 and TRBJ1-2; tentatively, D is TRBD1 (6 bases). The germline gives CDR1 SGHNT, CDR2 YYREEE (reference sequence). This CDR3 is built from 15 residues. The V end was cut by 3 bases, the J end by 8 bases, with 20 bases between. The CDR3 spells CASSYLQTGGGGYTF. The DNA for the CDR3 is TGTGCCAGCAGCTATCTTCAGACAGGCGGGGGAGGCTACACCTTC. Based on the CDR3 plus reference TRBV5-4 and TRBJ1-2, the full variable domain is ETGVTQSPTHLIKTRGQQVTLRCSSQSGHNTVSWYQQALGQGPQFIFQYYREEENGRGNFPPRFSGLQFPNYSSELNVNALELDDSALYLCASSYLQTGGGGYTFGSGTRLTVV.

V is TRBV30 and J is TRBJ2-2; D may be TRBD1 (5 bases). This CDR3 is built from 13 residues. The V and J ends lost 1 base and 4 bases respectively, with 7 bases between them. Germline CDR1 GTSNPN, CDR2 SVGIG (reference sequence). CDR3 residues: CAWSGQGTGELFF. The CDR3 nucleotides read TGTGCCTGGAGTGGCCAGGGCACCGGGGAGCTGTTTTTT.

V and J are TRBV19 and TRBJ2-1; D is perhaps TRBD2 (6 bases). This CDR3 comprises 17 residues. V was trimmed by 4 bases and J by 6 bases, leaving 22 bases between them. Germline loops: CDR1 LNHDA, CDR2 SQIVND (reference sequence). DNA of the CDR3: TGTGCCAGTAGTAATGTTATAGGATTCGGAGGGTCCAATGAGCAGTTCTTC. It specifies CASSNVIGFGGSNEQFF.

Notes on this clone: The sample has other DNA sequences that encode this CDR3 too. The chain employs TRBV7-7 and TRBJ2-3; 14 positions match TRBD2. V dropped 5 bases and J dropped 6; count of bases not matched to a gene: 4. The germline gives CDR1 SSHAT, CDR2 FNYEAQ (reference sequence). The CDR3 has 15 amino acids. Written as DNA, the CDR3 is TGTGCCAGCAGCCTGGGACTAGCGGGAGCGGATACGCAGTATTTT. Its translation: CASSLGLAGADTQYF.

This clone was found once. The CDR3 here is CASSLGGTSVRNEQFF. In nucleotides, the CDR3 is TGTGCCAGCAGCTTGGGGGGGACTAGCGTCCGGAATGAGCAGTTCTTC. The chain combines TRBV7-2 with TRBJ2-1, with 10 positions matching TRBD2. The CDR3 covers 16 residues. The germline V gene encodes CDR1 SGHTA and CDR2 FQGNSA. Losses at the gene ends were 3 bases for V and 7 bases for J; bases not matched to a gene: 9. Full variable domain (outside the CDR3, taken from reference TRBV7-2 and TRBJ2-1): GAGVSQSPSNKVTEKGKDVELRCDPISGHTALYWYRQSLGQGLEFLIYFQGNSAPDKSGLPSDRFSAERTGGSVSTLTIQRTQQEDSAVYLCASSLGGTSVRNEQFFGPGTRLTVL.

This chain uses TRBV2 with TRBJ2-1; TRBD2 aligns across 10 bases. Germline CDR1 and CDR2: SNHLY and FYNNEI. Trimming cost V 6 bases and J 5 bases; bases outside gene matches: 4. The CDR3 sequence is 14 residues long. The CDR3 reads CASRTSGIHNEQFF. CDR3 nucleotide sequence: TGTGCCAGCAGAACTAGCGGGATTCACAATGAGCAGTTCTTC.

The rearrangement joins TRBV11-2 to TRBJ1-1; 11 nucleotides match TRBD1. The length of the CDR3 is 13 residues. Germline values: CDR1 SGHAT, CDR2 FQNNGV. Trimming removed 6 bases from V and 3 bases from J; junction bases left unmatched: 0. The CDR3 here is CASRGQGDTEAFF. The CDR3 DNA is TGTGCCAGCAGGGGACAGGGGGACACTGAAGCTTTCTTT.

The chain joins TRBV6-1 to TRBJ2-5; TRBD2 agrees at 7 bases. With V trimmed by 9 bases and J by 4 bases, 11 bases remained unmatched. Germline loops: CDR1 MNHNS, CDR2 SASEGT. CDR3 length equals 14 residues. CDR3 amino acids: CASGPAGVPETQYF. CDR3 in DNA: TGTGCCAGTGGCCCTGCGGGAGTTCCAGAGACCCAGTACTTC.

This sequence joins TRBV28 and TRBJ1-2; D remains unclear. Deletions cut 8 bases from V and 0 bases from J, with 7 bases between. Germline V gives CDR1 MDHEN, CDR2 SYDVKM. The CDR3 totals 12 residues. CDR3 region: CASVSTNYGYTF. The DNA for the CDR3 is TGTGCCAGCGTCAGTACTAACTATGGCTACACCTTC.

This chain uses TRBV2 with TRBJ1-1; no clear D. Germline V gene data show CDR1 as SNHLY and CDR2 as FYNNEI. Trimming removed 6 bases from V and 4 bases from J, with 12 bases in between. The CDR3 consists of 13 residues. The CDR3, as DNA: TGTGCCAGCAGAGAGTACCTCCGCACTGAAGCTTTCTTT. The encoded protein is CASREYLRTEAFF. The full variable domain, completed using reference TRBV2 and TRBJ1-1, is EPEVTQTPSHQVTQMGQEVILRCVPISNHLYFYWYRQILGQKVEFLVSFYNNEISEKSEIFDDQFSVERPDGSNFTLKIRSTKLEDSAMYFCASREYLRTEAFFGQGTRLTVV.

This chain uses TRBV7-2 with TRBJ2-3; the match to TRBD2 covers 7 bases. Germline V gives CDR1 SGHTA, CDR2 FQGNSA. Trimming took 4 bases from V and 6 from J; bases not matched to a gene: 13. The CDR3 loop spans 16 amino acids. The CDR3 nucleotides are TGTGCCAGCAGCTCCCGACTAGCATTGGGTTGGGATACGCAGTATTTT. Its protein product is CASSSRLALGWDTQYF.

This rearrangement joins TRBV9 to TRBJ1-1, with no clear D. The CDR3 is 13 amino acids. Germline lookup yields CDR1 SGDLS and CDR2 YYNGEE. V lost 1 base to trimming and J lost 1 base, with 5 bases between them. CDR3 protein: CASSVNRNTEAFF. Written as DNA, the CDR3 is TGTGCCAGCAGCGTAAACAGGAACACTGAAGCTTTCTTT.